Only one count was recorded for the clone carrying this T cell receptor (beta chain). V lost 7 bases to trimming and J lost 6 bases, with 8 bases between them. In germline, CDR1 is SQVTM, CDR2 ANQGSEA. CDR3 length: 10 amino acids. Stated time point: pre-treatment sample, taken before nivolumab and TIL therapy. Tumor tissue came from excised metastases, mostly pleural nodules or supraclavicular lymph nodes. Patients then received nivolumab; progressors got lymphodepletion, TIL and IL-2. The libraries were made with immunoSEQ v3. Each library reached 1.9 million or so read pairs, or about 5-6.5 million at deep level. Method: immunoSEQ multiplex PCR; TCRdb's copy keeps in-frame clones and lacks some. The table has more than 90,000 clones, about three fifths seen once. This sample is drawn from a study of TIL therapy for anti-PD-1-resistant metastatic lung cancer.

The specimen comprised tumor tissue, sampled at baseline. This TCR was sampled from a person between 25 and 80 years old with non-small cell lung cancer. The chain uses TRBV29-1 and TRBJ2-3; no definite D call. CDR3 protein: CSADKDTQYF. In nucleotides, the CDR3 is TGCAGCGCTGACAAGGATACGCAGTATTTT.